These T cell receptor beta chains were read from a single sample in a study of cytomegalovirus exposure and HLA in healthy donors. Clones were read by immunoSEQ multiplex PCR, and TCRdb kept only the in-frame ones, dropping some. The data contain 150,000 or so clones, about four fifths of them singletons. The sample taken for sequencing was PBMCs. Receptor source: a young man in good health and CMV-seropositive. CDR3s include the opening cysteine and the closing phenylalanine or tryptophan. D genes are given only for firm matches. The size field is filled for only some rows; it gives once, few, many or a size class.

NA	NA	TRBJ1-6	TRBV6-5	TGTGCCAGCAGACCAGAAAGCTCCTATAATTCACCCCTCCACTTT	CASRPESSYNSPLHF
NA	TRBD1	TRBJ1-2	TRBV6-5	TGTGCCAGCAGTTACTCGTACAGGGGCAGCTATGGCTACACCTTC	CASSYSYRGSYGYTF
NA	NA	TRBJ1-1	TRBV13	TGTGCCAGCAGCTTACGGGGGAATATGGCTTTCTTT	CASSLRGNMAFF
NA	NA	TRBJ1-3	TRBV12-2	TGTGCAAGTCGCTTATCGACAGGGGAGGACACCATATATTTT	CASRLSTGEDTIYF
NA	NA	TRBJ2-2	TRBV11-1	TGTGCCAGCAGCGGCCAATCCAACACCGGGGAGCTGTTTTTT	CASSGQSNTGELFF
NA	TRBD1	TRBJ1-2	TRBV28	TGTGCCAGCAGAGCCGGGACAGGGGGCTACACCTTC	CASRAGTGGYTF
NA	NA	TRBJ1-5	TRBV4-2	TGTGCCAGCAGCCGGGGCAGAGATCAGCCCCAGCATTTT	CASSRGRDQPQHF
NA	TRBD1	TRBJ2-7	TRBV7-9	TGTGCCAGCAGCTTAGTGGTTGGACAGGCTGGGCAGTACTTC	CASSLVVGQAGQYF
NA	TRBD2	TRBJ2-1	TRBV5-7	TGTGCCAGCAGCTTGTCGGGGGGGCCCTATGAGCAGTTCTTC	CASSLSGGPYEQFF
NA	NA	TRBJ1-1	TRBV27	TGTGCCAGCAGTTTAAGTCCGCCCGGTTCCTTCATGAACACTGAAGCTTTCTTT	CASSLSPPGSFMNTEAFF
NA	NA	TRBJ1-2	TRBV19	TGTGCCAGTACCCTAGGGGCGCGGAGTGCTAACTATGGCTACACCTTC	CASTLGARSANYGYTF
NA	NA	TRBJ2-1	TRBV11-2	TGTGCCAGCTCCCGGCAGGAGAAGGGGAATGAGCAGTTCTTC	CASSRQEKGNEQFF
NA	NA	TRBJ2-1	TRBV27	TGTGCCAGCCGTCCTCGGTCGACTTACAATGAGCAGTTCTTC	CASRPRSTYNEQFF
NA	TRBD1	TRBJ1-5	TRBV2	TGTGCCAGCAGTGACACCGGGACAGGGACGTTCGGAAGCAATCAGCCCCAGCATTTT	CASSDTGTGTFGSNQPQHF
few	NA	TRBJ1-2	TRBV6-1	TGTGCCAGCAGCCACGGAGCCTATGGCTACACCTTC	CASSHGAYGYTF
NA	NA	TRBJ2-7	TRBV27	TGTGCCAGCAGTCGACAAGGAGGGCTGGGCTACGAGCAGTACTTC	CASSRQGGLGYEQYF
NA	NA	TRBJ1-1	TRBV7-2	TGTGCCAGCAGGTCGGACAGGAACACTGAAGCTTTCTTT	CASRSDRNTEAFF
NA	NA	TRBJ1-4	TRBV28	TGTGCCAGCAGTGGCGGGGAGAGCGGAACTAATGAAAAACTGTTTTTT	CASSGGESGTNEKLFF
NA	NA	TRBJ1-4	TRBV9	TGTGCCAGCAGCGTAGGTGGGCCTGCAACTAATGAAAAACTGTTTTTT	CASSVGGPATNEKLFF
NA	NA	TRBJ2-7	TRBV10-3	TGTGCCATCAGTGAAGGGGGACGATACGAGCAGTACTTC	CAISEGGRYEQYF
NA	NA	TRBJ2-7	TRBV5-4	TGTGCCAGCAGCTTCCTAGGGAGCTCCTACGAGCAGTACTTC	CASSFLGSSYEQYF
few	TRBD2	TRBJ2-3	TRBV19	TGTGCCAGTAGTATCGTCAGCGGGAGGTTGAGCACAGATACGCAGTATTTT	CASSIVSGRLSTDTQYF
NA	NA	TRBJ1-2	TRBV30	TGTGCCTGGAGTGACCAGGGAAGAGGCTACACCTTC	CAWSDQGRGYTF
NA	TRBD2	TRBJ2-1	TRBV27	TGTGCCAGCAGTTTGGCGAGCGGGAGGAATGAGCAGTTCTTC	CASSLASGRNEQFF
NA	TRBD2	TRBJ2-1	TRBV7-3	TGTGCCAGCAGCCCCTGGCGGGAGTTGTCCTACAATGAGCAGTTCTTC	CASSPWRELSYNEQFF
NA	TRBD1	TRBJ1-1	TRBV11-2	TGTGCCAGCAGCTTAGATACAGGGGCGAACACTGAAGCTTTCTTT	CASSLDTGANTEAFF
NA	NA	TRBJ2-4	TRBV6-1	TGTGCCAGCATCCGGGGGTCTCGAAACATTCAGTACTTC	CASIRGSRNIQYF
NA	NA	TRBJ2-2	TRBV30	TGTGCCTGGAGTACGGGACAAGGAGGCACCGGGGAGCTGTTTTTT	CAWSTGQGGTGELFF
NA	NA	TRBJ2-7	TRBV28	TGTGCCAGCCGGAGCTCCTACGAGCAGTACTTC	CASRSSYEQYF
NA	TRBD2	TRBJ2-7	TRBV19	TGTGCCAGTAGTATCGCCGGGACTACCGACTCCTACGAGCAGTACTTC	CASSIAGTTDSYEQYF
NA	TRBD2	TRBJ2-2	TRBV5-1	TGCGCCAGCACTAGCGGGAGGGATTTTAACACCGGGGAGCTGTTTTTT	CASTSGRDFNTGELFF
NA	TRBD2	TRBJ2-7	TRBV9	TGTGCCAGCAGCGTAGCTAGCGGAAATTCCTACGAGCAGTACTTC	CASSVASGNSYEQYF
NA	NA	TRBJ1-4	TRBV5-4	TGTGCCAGCAGCTTAGGGGTTAATGAAAAACTGTTTTTT	CASSLGVNEKLFF
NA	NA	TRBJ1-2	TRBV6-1	TGTGCCAGCAGTGAACCGGACACCTCCTTC	CASSEPDTSF
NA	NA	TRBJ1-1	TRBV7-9	TGTGCCAGCAGCTTAGATGCTAGGACTGAAGCTTTCTTT	CASSLDARTEAFF